Listed here is a single T cell receptor (beta chain). This sample is drawn from a study of identical twins. Trimming pared 8 bases from V and 4 bases from J, leaving 11 bases between. The CDR3 is 12 residues long. Germline-derived CDR1 and CDR2 are MNHNS and SASEGT. A universal primer binding site was introduced by template switching. The final cDNA contained unique molecular identifiers. TCRdb redid the calling of the 5' RACE reads with MiXCR, one entry per CDR3 protein. The profile shows around 490,000 distinct CDR3 sequences, about 13% of them singletons. These data are also associated with another study on yellow fever vaccine responses in identical twins. That report notes: Vaccine T cell responses of twins reportedly seemed partly convergent and partly personalized.

This receptor was obtained from a woman aged 18-29 years in good health. The chain combines TRBV6-1 with TRBJ1-2; maybe TRBD1 (5 bases). The sample comprised CD4+ T cells sorted from blood. For the CDR3, the DNA is TGTGCCAGCCACAGGTTACCCTATGGCTACACCTTC. It encodes CASHRLPYGYTF.